Listed below are T cell receptor beta chains from one sample, sequenced in a study of cytomegalovirus exposure and HLA in healthy donors. The method was immunoSEQ multiplex PCR; TCRdb's version includes in-frame clones alone and lacks a portion of them. The sample includes approximately 190,000 clones. Sequencing used PBMCs. The receptors here all came from a boy between 5 and 17 years old in good health and CMV-seronegative. CDR3s include the opening cysteine and the closing phenylalanine or tryptophan. D genes are given only for firm matches.

TRBD1	TRBJ1-1	TRBV5-5	15	CASSSTGTETGEAFF
NA	TRBJ2-7	TRBV7-2	13	CASTSVSSYEQYF
TRBD1	TRBJ1-5	TRBV19	14	CASSRGDRNQPQHF
TRBD1	TRBJ1-6	TRBV28	15	CASSAPGQGNSPLHF
NA	TRBJ2-3	TRBV7-7	12	CASRRQRDTQYF
TRBD1	TRBJ1-2	TRBV5-1	12	CASSPDRVGYTF
NA	TRBJ1-6	TRBV2	16	CASSEAVAGRGRALHF
NA	TRBJ1-1	TRBV28	12	CASSSGFGEAFF
TRBD1	TRBJ1-1	TRBV6-6	14	CASRQGAHDTEAFF
NA	TRBJ1-4	TRBV19	16	CASSIDLLGGLGKLFF
NA	TRBJ1-6	TRBV19	16	CASRSKLATGISPLHF
TRBD2	TRBJ2-1	TRBV9	15	CASSVGGGSYNEQFF
NA	TRBJ2-1	TRBV27	17	CASSSRGWERVDNEQFF
TRBD2	TRBJ2-7	TRBV27	14	CASSPLRGAYEQYF
TRBD1	TRBJ1-1	TRBV6-6	13	CASSYNQGAEAFF
NA	TRBJ2-7	TRBV30	12	CAWSPGPYEQYF
NA	TRBJ2-3	TRBV2	18	CASSESRVGTPSTDTQYF
NA	TRBJ2-5	TRBV2	11	CASSPYETQYF
NA	TRBJ1-5	TRBV19	12	CASSIGSQPQHF
TRBD1	TRBJ1-3	TRBV29-1	15	CSVAGTAKGGNTIYF
NA	TRBJ1-6	TRBV7-2	15	CASSLGGAGHSPLHF
NA	TRBJ1-4	TRBV29-1	10	CSGLNEKLFF
NA	TRBJ2-5	TRBV5-1	17	CASSLAGGQYLGETQYF
NA	TRBJ2-7	TRBV4-1	15	CASSQDLGDSYEQYF
NA	TRBJ2-7	TRBV7-3	13	CASSLSGAGEQYF
NA	TRBJ1-1	TRBV6-1	15	CASTTRQIMNTEAFF
NA	TRBJ1-1	TRBV4-1	16	CASSQGAGRANTEAFF
NA	TRBJ1-5	TRBV7-2	15	CASSFQGLSNQPQHF